The source of this T cell receptor (beta chain) is a study of blood T cell repertoires in COVID-19. Here immunoSEQ multiplex PCR was the method, and the copy in TCRdb shows in-frame clones only, minus some. The table has 150,000 to 200,000 clones, more than 75% seen once. Sequenced sample: peripheral blood. This receptor was identified in a woman between 45 and 65 years old with active or convalescent COVID-19.

For the CDR3, the DNA is TGTGCCAGCAAACGGGACAGGGAGGTCTATGGCTACACCTTC. Its translation: CASKRDREVYGYTF. The V and J genes are TRBV5-4 and TRBJ1-2, with 9 bases matching TRBD1. The J segment lost 4 bases and the V segment lost 6 bases, leaving 7 bases of the junction unmatched. From germline, CDR1 is SGHNT and CDR2 YYREEE (reference sequence). The CDR3 is made up of 14 amino acids.